This T cell receptor beta chain was captured in a study of technical replicates of blood from a few donors. TCRdb's copy holds only in-frame clones and misses some; the assay was immunoSEQ multiplex PCR. This sample has fewer than 95,000 clones; roughly 90% occur once, and the top ten carry approximately 0.25%. V was shortened by 6 bases and J by 6 bases, with 6 bases between the two germline ends. CDR3 length equals 11 residues. The germline V gene encodes CDR1 WSHSY and CDR2 SAAADI. This chain links TRBV10-2 with TRBJ2-1, with a possible D match to TRBD2 (5 bases). The TCR comes from a human donor in good health. The sample comprised T cells isolated from PBMCs. DNA of the CDR3: TGCGCCAGCAGGGGAGCCAATGAGCAGTTCTTC. It yields the protein CASRGANEQFF.